The 29 T cell receptor beta chains given below trace back to one sample, sequenced in a study of cytomegalovirus exposure and HLA in healthy donors. PCR used 60 Vbeta primers and 13 Jbeta primers. Assay used: immunoSEQ multiplex PCR; TCRdb lists only in-frame clones, some missing. Of about 220,000 clones in the sample, over 80% are singletons; the top ten hold roughly 0.71%. Material: PBMCs. Every receptor here comes from a boy aged 2 to 10 in good health and CMV-seronegative.

The V call is TRBV5-4, the J call TRBJ2-5, with D perhaps matching TRBD1 (5 bases). This CDR3 has 16 residues. Germline V gene sequence: CDR1 SGHNT, CDR2 YYREEE (reference sequence). The V gene lost 0 bases and the J gene lost 4 bases, with 16 bases spanning the gap. CDR3 region: CASSLGVAGIVETQYF. The CDR3, as DNA: TGTGCCAGCAGCTTGGGGGTTGCAGGGATCGTAGAGACCCAGTACTTC.

The rearrangement joins TRBV13 to TRBJ2-3; D may be TRBD2 (6 bases). CDR3 length: 16 residues. V gave up 4 bases and J gave up 2 bases, with 16 bases separating them. Per the germline V gene, CDR1 is PRHDT and CDR2 is FYEKMQ (reference sequence). As DNA, the CDR3 is TGTGCCAGCAGCTCTCCCTCGGGGACTGCCACAGATACGCAGTATTTT. The encoded protein is CASSSPSGTATDTQYF.

The genes are TRBV28 and TRBJ2-7; tentative D call: TRBD1 (6 bases). This CDR3 is built from 11 residues. Per germline, CDR1 MDHEN and CDR2 SYDVKM. V was pared by 8 bases and J by 3 bases, with 8 bases between. Here the CDR3 DNA reads TGTGCCAGCCGCAGGGGCTACGAGCAGTACTTC. Translated, it gives CASRRGYEQYF.

The chain employs TRBV27 and TRBJ2-7; tentatively, D is TRBD2 (5 bases). Trimming left V 3 bases short and J 7 bases short, with 19 bases between. This CDR3 has 15 residues. Germline V gene sequence: CDR1 MNHEY, CDR2 SMNVEV (reference sequence). CDR3 nucleotide sequence: TGTGCCAGCAGTTTTTTGTCAGCGGACCTACGTGAGCAGTACTTC. Translating gives CASSFLSADLREQYF.

The chain combines TRBV4-1 with TRBJ2-3, with D tentatively TRBD2 (7 bases). The V end lost 5 bases, the J end lost 9 bases, and 18 bases lay between the germline ends. The CDR3 extends over 14 amino acids. Per the germline V gene, CDR1 is MGHRA and CDR2 is YSYEKL. The CDR3 sequence: CASSIGGPFNTQYF. DNA of the CDR3: TGCGCCAGCAGCATCGGGGGGCCGTTCAACACGCAGTATTTT.

Of note for this clone: The same CDR3 can be traced to other DNA sequences in this sample. The chain couples TRBV18 to TRBJ2-5; TRBD1 matches at 7 bases. The germline V gene encodes CDR1 KGHSH and CDR2 LQKENI. V was pared by 4 bases and J by 2 bases, with 4 bases of the junction left unmatched. This CDR3 spans 14 amino acids. For the CDR3, the DNA is TGTGCCAGCTCACTCAGGGACAGTCAAGAGACCCAGTACTTC. The encoded protein is CASSLRDSQETQYF.

V is TRBV18 and J is TRBJ2-7; 8 bases align to TRBD1. V shed 2 bases and J 5 bases; nucleotides not matched to a gene: 8. There are 15 residues in the CDR3. Per the germline V gene, CDR1 is KGHSH and CDR2 is LQKENI. The CDR3 coding sequence is TGTGCCAGCTCACCAAAAGGACAGGGTAACAACGAGCAGTACTTC. It translates to CASSPKGQGNNEQYF.

Comment on this clone: The junction and the germline gene differ at one end; a read error may be behind it. The rearrangement uses TRBV7-7 and TRBJ2-5, with a possible D match to TRBD2 (6 bases). In germline, CDR1 is SSHAT, CDR2 FNYEAQ (reference sequence). This CDR3 has 15 amino acids. The CDR3 loop is CASSWGGVFQETQYF. The CDR3 nucleotides are TGTGCTAGCAGCTGGGGCGGGGTATTCCAAGAGACCCAGTACTTC.

This rearrangement joins TRBV18 to TRBJ2-5; 7 bases fit TRBD2. This CDR3 is 13 amino acids long. Germline V gives CDR1 KGHSH, CDR2 LQKENI. V shed 6 bases and J 1 base; nucleotides not matched to a gene: 2. The CDR3, as DNA: TGTGCCAGCTCCCTAGCGGCCCAAGAGACCCAGTACTTC. Residues: CASSLAAQETQYF.

The chain links TRBV9 to TRBJ1-2, with D perhaps TRBD1 (6 bases). This CDR3 region has 15 residues. CDR1 and CDR2 (germline): SGDLS, YYNGEE. V shed 3 bases and J shed 0 bases, with 12 bases lying between them. CDR3 protein: CASSGSDRANYGYTF. The CDR3 DNA is TGTGCCAGCAGCGGGTCGGACAGAGCTAACTATGGCTACACCTTC.

V and J are TRBV7-9 and TRBJ2-5; D possibly corresponds to TRBD1 (6 bases). The CDR3 is 14 amino acids. Trimming stripped 1 base from V and 5 bases from J, with 11 bases between. Germline V gene lookup returns CDR1 SEHNR and CDR2 FQNEAQ (reference sequence). The CDR3 region is CASSLVGAEETQYF. CDR3 DNA sequence: TGTGCCAGCAGCTTAGTGGGGGCGGAGGAGACCCAGTACTTC.

This clone turned up a few times. The chain has TRBV29-1 and TRBJ1-1; D not certain. The CDR3 runs to 12 residues. CDR1 and CDR2 from the germline V gene are SQVTM and ANQGSEA. V lost 6 bases, J lost 6 bases, and 14 bases lay in between. The CDR3 is CSVTNMRAEAFF. For the CDR3, the DNA is TGCAGCGTGACAAACATGCGAGCTGAAGCTTTCTTT. The full variable domain, in which reference TRBV29-1 and TRBJ1-1 provide the parts outside the CDR3, is SAVISQKPSRDICQRGTSLTIQCQVDSQVTMMFWYRQQPGQSLTLIATANQGSEATYESGFVIDKFPISRPNLTFSTLTVSNMSPEDSSIYLCSVTNMRAEAFFGQGTRLTVV.

This clone occurred a few times. CDR3 in DNA: TGTGCCAGCAGTTCAACAGGGGGCGTCAACGAGCAGTACTTC. The encoded protein is CASSSTGGVNEQYF. V is TRBV27 and J is TRBJ2-7; TRBD1 agrees at 9 bases. CDR3 size: 14 residues. J was trimmed by 5 bases and V by 4 bases; bases with no gene match: 6. The V gene's germline CDR1 is MNHEY and CDR2 SMNVEV (reference sequence).

This chain connects TRBV19 to TRBJ1-2, with 11 bases lining up with TRBD1. In germline, CDR1 is LNHDA, CDR2 SQIVND (reference sequence). The J segment lost 4 bases and the V segment lost 5 bases, leaving 6 bases of the junction unmatched. This CDR3 has 15 amino acids. CDR3 nucleotides: TGTGCCAGTAGTCCTCGCGGACAGGGGGCCTATGGCTACACCTTC. Amino acids: CASSPRGQGAYGYTF.

The chain recombines TRBV5-1 with TRBJ2-5; TRBD2 might be the D (5 bases). Germline V gene sequence: CDR1 SGHRS, CDR2 YFSETQ. This CDR3 is built from 14 residues. V shed 4 bases and J shed 5 bases, with 15 bases lying between them. The CDR3 sequence: CASSGGTMGETQYF. The CDR3 nucleotides read TGCGCCAGCAGCGGAGGAACTATGGGGGAGACCCAGTACTTC. Full variable domain (outside the CDR3, taken from reference TRBV5-1 and TRBJ2-5): KAGVTQTPRYLIKTRGQQVTLSCSPISGHRSVSWYQQTPGQGLQFLFEYFSETQRNKGNFPGRFSGRQFSNSRSEMNVSTLELGDSALYLCASSGGTMGETQYFGPGTRLLVL.

CDR3 in DNA: TGTGCCAGCAGCCAAGGGGTCGGTAGCACAGATACGCAGTATTTT. Translated, it gives CASSQGVGSTDTQYF. J is TRBJ2-3 and V is TRBV7-6; D is perhaps TRBD1 (5 bases). Germline-derived CDR1 and CDR2 are SGHVS and FNYEAQ. Trimming stripped 5 bases from V and 0 bases from J, with 12 bases between. This CDR3 is built from 15 residues.

The chain uses TRBV6-5 and TRBJ1-2; TRBD1 matches 9 bases. The CDR3 sequence is 15 residues long. J lost 4 bases, V lost 6 bases, and 9 bases had no gene match. CDR1 is MNHEY, CDR2 SVGAGI, per germline. The CDR3 coding sequence is TGTGCCAGCAGGGGCGGGACAGGGTGGGGCTATGGCTACACCTTC. Its translation is CASRGGTGWGYGYTF.

V gene TRBV5-4 combines with J gene TRBJ1-1; 10 nucleotides match TRBD1. The CDR3 is 16 amino acids. With V trimmed by 1 base and J by 3 bases, 6 bases remained unmatched. The germline gives CDR1 SGHNT, CDR2 YYREEE (reference sequence). As DNA, the CDR3 is TGTGCCAGCAGCTTGTCGACAGGGGGCAGAGACACTGAAGCTTTCTTT. The encoded protein is CASSLSTGGRDTEAFF.

The chain joins TRBV2 to TRBJ2-1, with 9 bases matching TRBD1. The germline V gene has CDR1 SNHLY and CDR2 FYNNEI. The CDR3 has 15 amino acids. Trimming at V came to 6 bases and at J to 8 bases, leaving 11 bases not matched to a gene. DNA of the CDR3: TGTGCCAGCAGCAAAATTCGGACAGGGGAGGATGAGCAGTTCTTC. This translates into CASSKIRTGEDEQFF.

V usage is TRBV5-8 and J usage is TRBJ2-3; TRBD1 is a possible D gene (5 bases). Trimming removed 7 bases at V and 2 bases at J, with 11 bases between. CDR1 is SGHTS, CDR2 YDEGEE, per germline. The CDR3 has 13 residues. CDR3 sequence: CASGRAHTDTQYF. The CDR3 bases are TGTGCCAGCGGCAGGGCCCACACAGATACGCAGTATTTT.

The chain has TRBV4-1 and TRBJ1-2; maybe TRBD1 (6 bases). The V gene's germline CDR1 is MGHRA and CDR2 YSYEKL. V lost 0 bases, J lost 4 bases, and 15 bases lay in between. This CDR3 contains 16 residues. The CDR3 reads CASSQEAHRDGYGYTF. DNA of the CDR3: TGCGCCAGCAGCCAAGAAGCCCACAGGGACGGCTATGGCTACACCTTC.

V usage is TRBV30 and J usage is TRBJ2-7; 8 bases fit TRBD1. CDR1 is GTSNPN, CDR2 SVGIG, per germline (reference sequence). Unmatched junction bases numbered 5, after V lost 5 bases and J lost 5 bases. This CDR3 comprises 12 residues. The CDR3 protein is CAWGQGLHEQYF. The CDR3 region has the DNA TGTGCCTGGGGACAGGGTCTCCACGAGCAGTACTTC.

This clone has a handful of counts. The J gene is TRBJ2-5, the V gene TRBV30; weak D call: TRBD1 (6 bases). Trimming took 4 bases from V and 4 from J, leaving 13 bases between them. Germline CDR1 reads GTSNPN; CDR2 reads SVGIG (reference sequence). CDR3 length: 13 amino acids. CDR3 loop: CAWNQGPPETQYF. The CDR3 DNA reads as TGTGCCTGGAATCAGGGGCCCCCAGAGACCCAGTACTTC.

This chain uses TRBV9 with TRBJ2-1, with 7 bases lining up with TRBD2. This CDR3 region has 16 residues. With 0 bases clipped from V and 8 bases from J, the junction kept 11 bases outside the gene matches. Germline lookup yields CDR1 SGDLS and CDR2 YYNGEE. The CDR3 here is CASSVGWGTMVDEQFF. The CDR3 coding sequence is TGTGCCAGCAGCGTAGGATGGGGGACTATGGTGGATGAGCAGTTCTTC. The complete variable domain, with remaining parts taken from reference TRBV9 and TRBJ2-1, reads DSGVTQTPKHLITATGQRVTLRCSPRSGDLSVYWYQQSLDQGLQFLIQYYNGEERAKGNILERFSAQQFPDLHSELNLSSLELGDSALYFCASSVGWGTMVDEQFFGPGTRLTVL.

V usage is TRBV1 and J usage is TRBJ2-3; TRBD2 is taken as the D call from the table, unchecked against the DNA. TRBV1 is described as a pseudogene. This CDR3 has 16 residues. The CDR3 sequence is CTSSQDGGGGTDTQYF. The DNA for the CDR3 is TGCACCAGCAGCCAAGATGGGGGGGGAGGAACAGATACGCAGTATTTT.

The V call is TRBV9, the J call TRBJ2-1; D might be TRBD2 (7 bases). This CDR3 has 15 residues. V lost 3 bases, J lost 7 bases, and 17 bases lay in between. Germline values: CDR1 SGDLS, CDR2 YYNGEE. The CDR3 DNA reads TGTGCCAGCAGCGCCCCAAAAGGGGGGGGGAATGAGCAGTTCTTC. This gives the protein CASSAPKGGGNEQFF.

This clone was observed a few times. This chain joins TRBV6-1 and TRBJ2-6, with D possibly TRBD2 on 5 matching bases. The germline gives CDR1 MNHNS, CDR2 SASEGT. The CDR3 has 16 residues. V gave up 3 bases and J gave up 8 bases, with 17 bases separating them. The chain's CDR3 is CASSEMETVGTNVLTF. CDR3 DNA: TGTGCCAGCAGTGAGATGGAGACGGTCGGGACCAACGTCCTGACTTTC.

The chain couples TRBV5-1 to TRBJ2-3; TRBD1 might be the D (6 bases). The V gene lost 2 bases and the J gene lost 1 base, with 14 bases spanning the gap. This CDR3 has 16 amino acids. Germline V CDR1 and CDR2: SGHRS, YFSETQ. The CDR3 loop is CASSFIRGTGTDTQYF. The CDR3 region has the DNA TGCGCCAGCAGCTTTATCAGGGGTACCGGCACAGATACGCAGTATTTT.

The chain joins TRBV4-1 to TRBJ1-1; a possible D gene is TRBD1 (6 bases). The length of the CDR3 is 15 residues. Germline V gives CDR1 MGHRA, CDR2 YSYEKL. Trimming left V 0 bases short and J 4 bases short, with 12 bases between. CDR3 protein: CASSQEITGLTEAFF. CDR3 bases: TGCGCCAGCAGCCAAGAAATTACAGGGCTCACTGAAGCTTTCTTT.